This T cell receptor (beta chain) came from a study of post-analysis software for immune sequencing data. Across the whole study: Relapsing-remitting, secondary progressive and progressive-relapsing forms made up the multiple sclerosis disease courses.

The library was made from cDNA and included unique molecular identifiers. Researchers reported roughly 0.5 million cDNA molecules coming from roughly 0.93 to 9.6 million T cells. Each CDR3 protein is one row after TCRdb ran MiXCR on the PCR reads. The sample holds roughly 800,000 distinct CDR3 sequences, about 45% seen once. Overall study findings and caveats: The five TRBV segments detected at higher frequency in patients than in controls included TRBV5-6, TRBV5-1 and TRBV20-1. Strong co-clustering by F measure linked samples that shared a preparation batch.

This clonotype came up a few times. The antigen remains undetermined. Germline V CDR1 and CDR2: MNHNS, SASEGT. J lost 2 bases, V lost 5 bases, and 14 bases had no gene match. The CDR3 spans 18 residues. The receptor was derived from a girl between 10 and 17 years old with multiple sclerosis. The chain couples TRBV6-1 to TRBJ2-3, with TRBD2 identical over 9 bases. The sample comprised blood. CDR3 in DNA: TGTGCCAGCAGTCAACCGGGCGGGAGGGCCTTTCCCACAGATACGCAGTATTTT. This gives the protein CASSQPGGRAFPTDTQYF.